The source of this TCR beta chain is a study of STAT5B mutations in CD4+ large granular lymphocyte leukemia. Overall study: Among healthy controls, a particular HLA allele went with more CDR3 'QG' motifs. Notes on the study in general: CD4-sorted patient repertoires seemed more clonal than healthy CD4+ repertoires.

The survey-level immunoSEQ assay was used. Libraries were prepared by immunoSEQ multiplex PCR; TCRdb keeps only in-frame clonotypes and omits some of them. Here the sample spans just over 40,000 clones, approximately 84% being singletons. With regard to this clone: No antigen is known for it.

The specimen sequenced was CD4+ T cells from blood buffy coats. The source is a human donor in good health.

CDR3: CASSIPFGILLADTQYF. The CDR3 nucleotides read TGTGCCAGCAGCATCCCATTCGGGATACTTCTCGCAGATACGCAGTATTTT. The chain joins TRBV21-1 to TRBJ2-3; TRBD2 is the table's D call and was not checked against the DNA. TRBV21-1 is designated a pseudogene. CDR3 length equals 17 residues.